This T cell receptor beta chain was obtained from a study of patients and donors after allogeneic stem cell transplantation. This clonotype was counted only a few times. TCRdb analysed the RT-PCR reads with MiXCR anew, one entry per CDR3 protein. The profile shows approximately 7,600 distinct CDR3 sequences, under 14% of them singletons. Sequenced sample: blood, either unsorted or a sorted T cell fraction (not recorded which). This TCR was sampled from a human donor who was either an allogeneic HSCT recipient or a stem cell or donor lymphocyte infusion donor (not recorded which). It is not recorded whose cells these are; they may come from a transplant donor.

CDR3: CASSQWSAGNKETQYF. The CDR3 coding sequence is TGTGCCAGCAGCCAATGGTCCGCGGGGAATAAAGAGACCCAGTACTTC. The V gene is TRBV3-1, the J gene TRBJ2-5, with a tentative D call TRBD2 (6 bases). The CDR3 has 16 amino acids. Trimming took 2 bases from V and 3 from J, leaving 16 bases between them. The V gene's germline CDR1 is LGHDT and CDR2 YNNKEL (reference sequence).